These T cell receptor beta chains were read from a single sample in a study of memory CD4+ T cells and cytomegalovirus serostatus. Sequenced by immunoSEQ multiplex PCR; TCRdb stores in-frame clones only, minus some. The sample records 80,000 to 100,000 clones, around 80% being singletons. The sequenced sample consisted of memory CD4+ T cells from blood. Receptors were obtained from an adult in good health and CMV-seropositive. Each CDR3 is given with its conserved first and last residue. Each record gives: D gene, J gene, V gene, clone size, CDR3 DNA, CDR3 protein. D genes are given only for firm matches. For some rows the clone size is stated as once, few or many, or as a class when expanded; others skip it.

.,TRBJ1-5,TRBV21-1,once,TGTGCCAGCTCCTTAGCGGAGCCCCAGCATTTT,CASSLAEPQHF
TRBD1,TRBJ1-1,TRBV5-1,.,TGCGCCAGCAGCCCCGGACAGGGGGGGAGCACTGAAGCTTTCTTT,CASSPGQGGSTEAFF
TRBD2,TRBJ2-7,TRBV10-2,.,TGCGCCAGCAGTCTGGGACTAGCGGGAGTCTACGAGCAGTACTTC,CASSLGLAGVYEQYF
TRBD1,TRBJ2-3,TRBV28,.,TGTGCCAGCAGTTTACAGGGGGCGGGTAAAGATACGCAGTATTTT,CASSLQGAGKDTQYF
.,TRBJ2-3,TRBV27,.,TGTGCCAGCAGTGCTCGACTATCCTCCGATACGCAGTATTTT,CASSARLSSDTQYF
.,TRBJ2-1,TRBV5-1,.,TGCGCCAGCAGCGCAGGACGGGACGACAATGAGCAGTTCTTC,CASSAGRDDNEQFF
.,TRBJ2-5,TRBV18,.,TGTGCCAGCTCACCCCAGCAAGAGACCCAGTACTTC,CASSPQQETQYF
TRBD2,TRBJ2-7,TRBV2,.,TGTGCCAGCAGGACGGGAGGTACAACCTACGAGCAGTACTTC,CASRTGGTTYEQYF
TRBD2,TRBJ2-1,TRBV7-3,.,TGTGCCAGCAGCCCCGCCGGGACTAGCGGGAGTAATGAGCAGTTCTTC,CASSPAGTSGSNEQFF
.,TRBJ1-1,TRBV7-8,few,TGTGCCAGCAGCGGTGTCGGAAGGGGCCATGAAGCTTTCTTT,CASSGVGRGHEAFF
TRBD2,TRBJ2-5,TRBV5-1,.,TGCGCCAGCAGCTTGTGGCTAGCGGGAGGAACCCAAGAGACCCAGTACTTC,CASSLWLAGGTQETQYF
.,TRBJ2-2,TRBV5-6,.,TGTGCCAGCAGCTTGGCTAACACCGGGGAGCTGTTTTTT,CASSLANTGELFF
.,TRBJ1-2,TRBV4-3,few,TGCGCCAGCAGCCAAAAGTGGAGGGATCACTATGGCTACACCTTC,CASSQKWRDHYGYTF
.,TRBJ2-4,TRBV6-5,.,TGTGCCAGCAGGCCCCAAAACAGGGTAGGGAACATTCAGTACTTC,CASRPQNRVGNIQYF
.,TRBJ1-6,TRBV6-6,.,TGTGCCAGCGTCGGAGGGAATTCACCCCTCCACTTT,CASVGGNSPLHF
.,TRBJ1-5,TRBV6-5,once,TGTGCCAGCAGTCCTGCGGACCGCGGCAATCAGCCCCAGCATTTT,CASSPADRGNQPQHF
.,TRBJ1-5,TRBV19,.,TGTGCCACCCAAAAGACCCAGGGCAATCAGCCCCAGCATTTT,CATQKTQGNQPQHF
TRBD1,TRBJ1-4,TRBV6-5,few,TGTGCCAGCACTGCGCCGGGACAGGGGAATGAAAAACTGTTTTTT,CASTAPGQGNEKLFF
.,TRBJ2-2,TRBV6-1,.,TGCGCAGCCCCAGGGCGCAACACCGGGGAGCTGTTTTTT,CAAPGRNTGELFF
.,TRBJ2-2,TRBV19,.,TGTGCCAGTAGGAGCCTAGGGACCGGGGAGCTGTTTTTT,CASRSLGTGELFF
.,TRBJ2-1,TRBV5-1,.,TGCGCCAGCAGCTTGTCGAGGAAGCAGTTCTTC,CASSLSRKQFF
.,TRBJ2-7,TRBV7-2,.,TGTGCCAGCAGCTTAGGGACGGGCTCCTACGAGCAGTACTTC,CASSLGTGSYEQYF
.,TRBJ2-7,TRBV2,.,TGTGCCAGCCGGGCAGGGGAGCGCGAGCAGTACTTC,CASRAGEREQYF
.,TRBJ1-1,TRBV10-3,once,TGTGCCATCAGTGAGTCGAAAGGACAGATGAACACTGAAGCTTTCTTT,CAISESKGQMNTEAFF
.,TRBJ2-3,TRBV7-9,.,TGTGCCAGCAGCTTACCGCGGGATCTGTATACGCAGTATTTT,CASSLPRDLYTQYF
.,TRBJ2-7,TRBV6-1,few,TGTGCCAGCACTCTTGGTGGGCCCTCCTACGAGCAGTACTTC,CASTLGGPSYEQYF
.,TRBJ2-1,TRBV20-1,.,TGCAGTGCCCTAAGGAATGAGCAGTTCTTC,CSALRNEQFF
.,TRBJ1-3,TRBV2,.,TGTGCCAGCAGTGAGACGGGAACTGGAAACACCATATATTTT,CASSETGTGNTIYF